One and the same sample provided the 32 T cell receptor beta chains below, sequenced in a study of CD8+CD57+ T cells in acquired aplastic anemia. For CDR3 and TCR beta VDJ profiling, genomic DNA was the template used. TCRdb re-analysed the reads in MiXCR, keeping a single row per CDR3 protein. The sample yields about 110,000 distinct CDR3 sequences, 40% to 60% seen once. Sequenced input: sorted CD4+, CD8+, or CD8+CD57+ T cells (not recorded which) from PBMCs. Receptors were obtained from a human donor in good health, serving as a control.

This clonotype has a handful of counts. The CDR3 sequence: CASSMGLAGYEQYF. CDR3 nucleotide sequence: TGTGCCAGTAGTATGGGACTAGCGGGGTACGAGCAGTACTTC. This chain uses TRBV19 with TRBJ2-7; 13 bases match TRBD2. Germline trimming cut 3 bases from V and 4 bases from J; bases unmatched to any gene: 0. CDR1 is LNHDA and CDR2 is SQIVND in the germline V gene (reference sequence). The CDR3 spans 14 residues.

This clonotype has more than one count but fewer than ten. The gene calls are TRBV19 and TRBJ2-5; 10 nucleotides agree with TRBD2. Germline V gene lookup returns CDR1 LNHDA and CDR2 SQIVND (reference sequence). The CDR3 spans 14 residues. With 5 bases clipped from V and 3 bases from J, the junction kept 3 bases outside the gene matches. CDR3 in DNA: TGTGCCAGTAGTGTTCTAGCGGGGGAAGAGACCCAGTACTTC. Its translation is CASSVLAGEETQYF.

V is TRBV19 and J is TRBJ1-3; TRBD1 agrees at 8 bases. The germline V gene encodes CDR1 LNHDA and CDR2 SQIVND (reference sequence). The V gene end was trimmed by 3 bases and the J gene end by 7 bases; junction bases not matched to a gene: 5. The CDR3 has 14 amino acids. CDR3 DNA: TGTGCCAGTAGTATCGTCAGGGGGCGGAACACCATATATTTT. Translating gives CASSIVRGRNTIYF.

On this clonotype: It may be a read error: a sequence one base away is much more abundant. Since the CDR3 does not end with the conserved phenylalanine or tryptophan, this likely comes from a read error. The chain is built from TRBV12-3 or TRBV12-4 and TRBJ2-4; 9 bases agree with TRBD1. The V segment lost 6 bases and the J segment 3 bases; nucleotides outside the gene matches: 9. CDR3 size: 16 residues. CDR3 sequence: CASSPIPGQGKNIQYL. In DNA, the CDR3 is TGTGCCAGCAGCCCAATACCGGGACAGGGCAAAAACATTCAGTACCTC.

This clonotype came up many times. The chain joins TRBV5-5 to TRBJ1-4; tentatively, D is TRBD1 (5 bases). The V gene's germline CDR1 is SGHKS and CDR2 YYEKEE (reference sequence). This CDR3 spans 15 amino acids. The V end lost 0 bases, the J end lost 8 bases, and 14 bases lay between the germline ends. This CDR3 is CASSLVWGAEEKLFF. In DNA form, the CDR3 reads TGTGCCAGCAGCTTGGTGTGGGGCGCGGAGGAAAAACTGTTTTTT.

The chain recombines TRBV20-1 with TRBJ1-6; D unresolved. CDR3 length: 12 amino acids. Per germline, CDR1 DFQATT and CDR2 SNEGSKA (reference sequence). V lost 8 bases and J lost 10, with 15 bases in between. The CDR3 loop is CSTPGTDSPLHF. The CDR3, as DNA: TGCAGTACCCCCGGCACCGACTCACCCCTCCACTTT.

This clonotype has ten or more counts. V usage is TRBV3-1 and J usage is TRBJ1-5; TRBD1 is a possible D gene (5 bases). Trimming pared 4 bases from V and 2 bases from J, leaving 18 bases between. The germline gives CDR1 LGHDT, CDR2 YNNKEL (reference sequence). The CDR3 sequence is 17 residues long. The CDR3 protein is CASSLQAGRYGNQPQHF. The CDR3 nucleotides read TGTGCCAGCAGCCTACAGGCGGGGAGGTATGGCAATCAGCCCCAGCATTTT.

This clonotype was detected ten times or more. J is TRBJ1-2 and V is TRBV20-1; perhaps TRBD1 as D (6 bases). The V gene lost 4 bases and the J gene lost 3 bases, with 9 bases spanning the gap. Germline lookup yields CDR1 DFQATT and CDR2 SNEGSKA (reference sequence). The CDR3 sequence is 12 residues long. CDR3 loop: CSANREDYGYTF. The CDR3 DNA follows: TGCAGTGCTAACAGGGAGGACTATGGCTACACCTTC.

This clonotype was recorded many times. V usage is TRBV29-1 and J usage is TRBJ2-1, with TRBD2 identical over 16 bases. The trim removed 7 bases at V and 7 bases at J, leaving 7 bases unmatched. This CDR3 region has 15 residues. CDR1 is SQVTM, CDR2 ANQGSEA, per germline. This CDR3 is CSGAGTSGGANEQFF. CDR3 in DNA: TGCAGCGGCGCCGGGACTAGCGGGGGGGCGAATGAGCAGTTCTTC.

The chain links TRBV20-1 to TRBJ1-2, with 9 positions matching TRBD1. CDR3 length: 14 amino acids. CDR1 and CDR2 from the germline V gene are DFQATT and SNEGSKA (reference sequence). Trimming took 0 bases from V and 6 from J; bases not matched to a gene: 5. The CDR3, as DNA: TGCAGTGCTAGAGATGGGGGACAGGGAAATGGCTACACCTTC. Encoded protein: CSARDGGQGNGYTF.

This chain uses TRBV29-1 with TRBJ2-1; D tentatively reads TRBD1 or TRBD2 (5 bases each). Germline V gives CDR1 SQVTM, CDR2 ANQGSEA. V lost 4 bases and J 9 bases, leaving 19 bases between the germline ends. The CDR3 has 14 residues. The CDR3 sequence: CSVGPEDGTGEQFF. CDR3 DNA sequence: TGCAGCGTTGGCCCCGAAGACGGGACCGGTGAGCAGTTCTTC.

This chain joins TRBV15 and TRBJ1-1; weak D call: TRBD1 (6 bases). Looked up from germline, CDR1 is LNHNV and CDR2 is YYDKDF (reference sequence). V lost 4 bases to trimming and J lost 0 bases, with 15 bases between them. The CDR3 length is 16 residues. Here the CDR3 reads CATSKRLQGLNTEAFF. The CDR3, as DNA: TGTGCCACCAGCAAGAGATTACAGGGATTGAACACTGAAGCTTTCTTT.

This clonotype came up many times. The chain carries TRBV27 and TRBJ1-2, with 8 bases fitting TRBD1. This CDR3 region has 15 residues. V was clipped by 8 bases and J by 4 bases; unmatched bases: 12. Germline-derived CDR1 and CDR2 are MNHEY and SMNVEV (reference sequence). The CDR3 spells CASGLGTGDFYGYTF. The CDR3 DNA reads as TGTGCCAGCGGCCTGGGGACAGGAGATTTCTATGGCTACACCTTC.

This clonotype was counted ten times or more. The V gene is TRBV9, the J gene TRBJ2-1; TRBD1 is a possible D gene (6 bases). Trimming took 0 bases from V and 8 from J, leaving 18 bases between them. The CDR3 totals 16 residues. Germline-derived CDR1 and CDR2 are SGDLS and YYNGEE. This CDR3 reads CASSVGWDKEAYEQFF. CDR3 nucleotides: TGTGCCAGCAGCGTAGGGTGGGACAAAGAGGCCTATGAGCAGTTCTTC.

This clonotype was seen only once. A read error may be the cause here, since a much bigger clone is one base away. The V call is TRBV5-4, the J call TRBJ1-1; D is unclear. This CDR3 has 13 amino acids. Germline V CDR1 and CDR2: SGHNT, YYREEE (reference sequence). CDR3 protein: CASSLKGPTETFF. The CDR3 nucleotides read TGTGCCAGCAGCTTGAAGGGTCCCACTGAAACTTTCTTT.

A few counts support this clonotype. The genes are TRBV25-1 and TRBJ1-1, with 9 nucleotides matching TRBD1. The V gene's germline CDR1 is MGHDK and CDR2 SYGVNS. The CDR3 has 14 amino acids. V lost 4 bases and J lost 11; bases outside the gene matches: 11. CDR3 in amino acids: CASSGTDRGGDAFF. DNA of the CDR3: TGTGCCAGCAGTGGGACGGACAGGGGAGGCGACGCTTTCTTT.

V usage is TRBV7-6 and J usage is TRBJ2-3; 9 bases match TRBD2. The CDR3 is made up of 16 amino acids. CDR1 is SGHVS, CDR2 FNYEAQ, per germline. V lost 5 bases, J lost 2 bases, and 8 bases stayed unmatched. For the CDR3, the DNA is TGTGCCAGCAGCCTCACAGCGGGGGGTTACACAGATACGCAGTATTTT. It specifies CASSLTAGGYTDTQYF. Variable domain in full (rest from reference TRBV7-6 and TRBJ2-3): GAGVSQSPRYKVTKRGQDVALRCDPISGHVSLYWYRQALGQGPEFLTYFNYEAQQDKSGLPNDRFSAERPEGSISTLTIQRTEQRDSAMYRCASSLTAGGYTDTQYFGPGTRLTVL.

V gene TRBV24-1 combines with J gene TRBJ2-2, with 7 bases matching TRBD1. The germline V gene encodes CDR1 KGHDR and CDR2 SFDVKD. With V trimmed by 4 bases and J by 7 bases, 8 bases remained unmatched. CDR3 length: 15 residues. The chain's CDR3 is CATSDPRGLGGELFF. CDR3 in DNA: TGTGCCACCAGTGACCCAAGGGGGCTTGGCGGGGAGCTGTTTTTT.

This clonotype was detected ten times or more. The chain combines TRBV4-1 with TRBJ1-2; 11 bases agree with TRBD1. Germline CDR1 reads MGHRA; CDR2 reads YSYEKL. Trimming took 5 bases from V and 3 from J; bases not matched to a gene: 5. This CDR3 comprises 15 residues. The DNA of the CDR3 is TGCGCCAGCAGCTACCGGGACAGGGGGGACTATGGCTACACCTTC. It encodes CASSYRDRGDYGYTF.

In this sample, this clonotype turned up many times. This chain uses TRBV4-3 with TRBJ1-1; a weak D match, TRBD1 (6 bases). Trimming stripped 4 bases from V and 7 bases from J, with 19 bases between. In germline, CDR1 is LGHNA, CDR2 YSLEER. This CDR3 spans 15 amino acids. The CDR3: CASSPSVGGQGEAFF. Written as DNA, the CDR3 is TGCGCCAGCAGCCCGAGTGTGGGGGGGCAAGGTGAAGCTTTCTTT.

The chain carries TRBV15 and TRBJ1-4; D remains unclear. Trimming removed 5 bases at V and 10 bases at J, with 14 bases between. Germline V gene sequence: CDR1 LNHNV, CDR2 YYDKDF (reference sequence). The CDR3 spans 13 residues. The CDR3 coding sequence is TGTGCCACCAGCTCCCGCCCGTTGGGAAAACTGTTTTTT. Translated, it gives CATSSRPLGKLFF. The full variable domain, rest sourced from reference TRBV15 and TRBJ1-4, is DAMVIQNPRYQVTQFGKPVTLSCSQTLNHNVMYWYQQKSSQAPKLLFHYYDKDFNNEADTPDNFQSRRPNTSFCFLDIRSPGLGDTAMYLCATSSRPLGKLFFGSGTQLSVL.

The V call is TRBV2, the J call TRBJ1-1, with D uncertain. V lost 6 bases and J 3 bases, leaving 5 bases between the germline ends. The CDR3 extends over 11 amino acids. Per the germline V gene, CDR1 is SNHLY and CDR2 is FYNNEI. CDR3 in DNA: TGTGCCAGCAGGCCTGACACTGAAGCTTTCTTT. Translated, it gives CASRPDTEAFF.

Note on this clonotype: At one end, the junction sequence differs from germline, possibly due to a read error. The CDR3 DNA is TGTGCCAGCAGTTTTGGGGGAACCTACGAGCGGTATTTC. Protein: CASSFGGTYERYF. The V call is TRBV25-1, the J call TRBJ2-7, with D perhaps given as TRBD1 or TRBD2 (5 bases each). The CDR3 has 13 residues. Germline V gene data show CDR1 as MGHDK and CDR2 as SYGVNS.

The chain uses TRBV13 and TRBJ1-2, with D perhaps TRBD1 (5 bases). Germline V lookup: CDR1 PRHDT, CDR2 FYEKMQ (reference sequence). Trimming removed 6 bases from V and 6 bases from J, with 17 bases in between. The CDR3 contains 14 residues. CDR3 sequence reads: CASSSPPVGDGYTF. CDR3 DNA sequence: TGTGCCAGCAGTAGTCCCCCGGTAGGGGATGGCTACACCTTC. Supplemented by reference TRBV13 and TRBJ1-2, the full variable domain reads AAGVIQSPRHLIKEKRETATLKCYPIPRHDTVYWYQQGPGQDPQFLISFYEKMQSDKGSIPDRFSAQQFSDYHSELNMSSLELGDSALYFCASSSPPVGDGYTFGSGTRLTVV.

Regarding this clonotype: This may be a read error: a much more frequent sequence differs by one nucleotide. The chain is built from TRBV5-5 and TRBJ2-2; 8 bases agree with TRBD2. The CDR3 extends over 16 amino acids. Germline V gene data show CDR1 as SGHKS and CDR2 as YYEKEE (reference sequence). DNA of the CDR3: TGTGCCAGCAGCTTGGCGACGGGAGGGAACATCGGGGAGCTGTTTTTT. This translates into CASSLATGGNIGELFF.

This clonotype was picked up one time. The chain combines TRBV9 with TRBJ1-6; a weak D match, TRBD1 (5 bases). The ends were cut back, 4 bases at V and 0 bases at J, with 14 bases in the middle. This CDR3 spans 17 amino acids. Germline V CDR1 and CDR2: SGDLS, YYNGEE. The chain's CDR3 is CASSRQTGRSYNSPLHF. The CDR3 nucleotides are TGTGCCAGCAGCAGACAGACGGGACGCTCCTATAATTCACCCCTCCACTTT.

This clonotype was found many times. CDR3 protein: CASNRGGLEDTQYF. The CDR3 DNA reads as TGTGCCAGCAATCGGGGGGGCTTGGAAGATACGCAGTATTTT. The rearrangement uses TRBV12-3 or TRBV12-4 and TRBJ2-3; 8 nucleotides match TRBD2. Germline trimming cut 7 bases from V and 5 bases from J; bases unmatched to any gene: 8. This CDR3 comprises 14 residues.

This chain connects TRBV13 to TRBJ2-2, with 10 bases that match TRBD2. The CDR3 has 15 amino acids. The J segment lost 5 bases and the V segment lost 5 bases, leaving 5 bases of the junction unmatched. The germline CDR1 and CDR2 sequences are PRHDT and FYEKMQ (reference sequence). In DNA form, the CDR3 reads TGTGCCAGCAGCCCTACTAGCGGGGTAACCGGGGAGCTGTTTTTT. Encoded protein: CASSPTSGVTGELFF.

This clonotype was seen at least ten times. V gene TRBV4-3 combines with J gene TRBJ2-1; 9 bases fit TRBD1. Germline V gene lookup returns CDR1 LGHNA and CDR2 YSLEER. Trimming at V came to 6 bases and at J to 7 bases, leaving 10 bases not matched to a gene. The CDR3 sequence is 15 residues long. CDR3 nucleotide sequence: TGCGCCAGCAGTCCCGGGACAGGGACATGGAATGAGCAGTTCTTC. It yields the protein CASSPGTGTWNEQFF.

This chain joins TRBV19 and TRBJ1-2; 9 nucleotides align to TRBD1. This CDR3 comprises 10 residues. Germline V gene lookup returns CDR1 LNHDA and CDR2 SQIVND (reference sequence). The junction had 4 bases not matched to a gene; V was cut back by 9 bases and J by 11 bases. The CDR3 spells CASRDRGYTF. CDR3 in DNA: TGTGCCAGCCGCGACAGGGGGTACACCTTC.

The chain employs TRBV25-1 and TRBJ1-1; D may be TRBD1 (6 bases). Germline-derived CDR1 and CDR2 are MGHDK and SYGVNS. CDR3 length: 12 residues. Trimming stripped 4 bases from V and 10 bases from J, with 13 bases between. The CDR3 protein is CASSGGGMGAFF. The DNA of the CDR3 is TGTGCCAGCAGTGGGGGGGGCATGGGAGCTTTCTTT.

The gene calls are TRBV19 and TRBJ1-1; D perhaps matches TRBD1 (6 bases). The V gene's germline CDR1 is LNHDA and CDR2 SQIVND (reference sequence). The V and J ends lost 3 bases and 11 bases respectively, with 16 bases between them. The CDR3 loop spans 13 amino acids. Here the CDR3 DNA reads TGTGCCAGTAGTATGAACAGGGCGAGCGGGGCTTTCTTT. Its translation is CASSMNRASGAFF.